The T cell receptor beta chain under discussion was sequenced for a study of T-cell reconstitution after alpha-beta-depleted transplantation in children. This CDR3 contains 17 residues. Germline CDR1 is SEHNR and CDR2 is FQNEAQ (reference sequence). V was pared by 0 bases and J by 0 bases, with 9 bases between. Ten or more counts support this clonotype. Researchers prepared the TCRbeta library using unique molecular identifiers, the study reports. TCRdb reanalysed the PCR reads using MiXCR and keeps one entry per CDR3 protein. The table records roughly 89,000 distinct CDR3 sequences, 9% to 15% of them present only once.

The receptor's source is a human donor who donated a stem cell graft to a child with inherited bone marrow failure. The source was PBMCs from the stem cell graft donor, collected from the stem cell graft. This chain connects TRBV7-9 to TRBJ2-6; weak D call: TRBD1 (5 bases). This CDR3 reads CASSLAGADSGANVLTF. For the CDR3, the DNA is TGTGCCAGCAGCTTAGCAGGGGCTGACTCTGGGGCCAACGTCCTGACTTTC. Filled out from reference TRBV7-9 and TRBJ2-6, the complete variable domain reads DTGVSQNPRHKITKRGQNVTFRCDPISEHNRLYWYRQTLGQGPEFLTYFQNEAQLEKSRLLSDRFSAERPKGSFSTLEIQRTEQGDSAMYLCASSLAGADSGANVLTFGAGSRLTVL.